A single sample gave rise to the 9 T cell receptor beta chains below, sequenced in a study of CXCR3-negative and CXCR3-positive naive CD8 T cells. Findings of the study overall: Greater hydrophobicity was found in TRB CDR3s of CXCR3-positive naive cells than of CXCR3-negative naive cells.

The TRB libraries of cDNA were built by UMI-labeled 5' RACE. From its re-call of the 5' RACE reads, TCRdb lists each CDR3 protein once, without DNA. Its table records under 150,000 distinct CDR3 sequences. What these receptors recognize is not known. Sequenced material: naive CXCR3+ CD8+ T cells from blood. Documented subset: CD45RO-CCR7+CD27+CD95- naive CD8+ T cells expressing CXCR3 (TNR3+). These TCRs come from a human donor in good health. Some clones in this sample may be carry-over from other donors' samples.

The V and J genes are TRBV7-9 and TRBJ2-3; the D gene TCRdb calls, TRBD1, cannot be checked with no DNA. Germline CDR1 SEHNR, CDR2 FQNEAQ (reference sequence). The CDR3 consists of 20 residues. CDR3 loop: CASSLWQGVRLATSTDTQYF.

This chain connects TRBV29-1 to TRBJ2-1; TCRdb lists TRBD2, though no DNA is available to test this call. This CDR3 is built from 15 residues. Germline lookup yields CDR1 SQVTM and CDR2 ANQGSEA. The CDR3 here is CSVEDLVPPPYEQFF.

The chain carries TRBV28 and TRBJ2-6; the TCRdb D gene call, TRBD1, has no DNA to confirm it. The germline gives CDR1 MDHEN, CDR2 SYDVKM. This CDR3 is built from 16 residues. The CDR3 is CASGPQGASGANVLTF. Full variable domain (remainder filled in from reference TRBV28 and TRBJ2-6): DVKVTQSSRYLVKRTGEKVFLECVQDMDHENMFWYRQDPGLGLRLIYFSYDVKMKEKGDIPEGYSVSREKKERFSLILESASTNQTSMYLCASGPQGASGANVLTFGAGSRLTVL.

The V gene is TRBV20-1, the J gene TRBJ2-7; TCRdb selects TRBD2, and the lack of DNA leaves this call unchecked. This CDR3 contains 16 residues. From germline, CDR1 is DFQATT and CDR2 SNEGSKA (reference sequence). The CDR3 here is CSAQETGAGLAYEQYF.

CDR3 loop: CASSQVGDRNEKLFF. This chain joins TRBV4-1 and TRBJ1-4; TCRdb reports TRBD1, a call that lacks DNA to check it against. The length of the CDR3 is 15 residues. CDR1 MGHRA and CDR2 YSYEKL come from the germline V gene.

The CDR3 reads CATSLSGLAGEDEQFF. The chain combines TRBV24-1 with TRBJ2-1; TCRdb's D call, TRBD2, is unchecked because there is no DNA. The germline gives CDR1 KGHDR, CDR2 SFDVKD. The CDR3 runs to 16 residues.

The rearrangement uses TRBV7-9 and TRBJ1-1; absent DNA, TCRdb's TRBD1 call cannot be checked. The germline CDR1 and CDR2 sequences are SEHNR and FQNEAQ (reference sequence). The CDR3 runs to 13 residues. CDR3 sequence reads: CASSQTGGTEAFF.

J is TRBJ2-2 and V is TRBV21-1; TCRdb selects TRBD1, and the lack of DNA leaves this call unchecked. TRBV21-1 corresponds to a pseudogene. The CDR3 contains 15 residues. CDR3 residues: CASSLRGTNTGELFF.

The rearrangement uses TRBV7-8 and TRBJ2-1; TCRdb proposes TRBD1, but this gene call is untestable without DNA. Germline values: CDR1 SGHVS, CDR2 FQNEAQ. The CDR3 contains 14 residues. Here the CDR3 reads CASTDRVRIDEQFF.